These 24 T cell receptor beta chains originate from one sample sequenced in a study of control samples from healthy donors and cancer patients. Only in-frame clones appear in the TCRdb table, and some are missing; sequencing was by immunoSEQ multiplex PCR. The sample holds about 220,000 clones, 85% to 95% seen once. Sequencing input: blood. Every receptor here comes from a man aged 50-60 years in good health.

The chain recombines TRBV9 with TRBJ1-2; 8 nucleotides align to TRBD1. The trim removed 4 bases at V and 8 bases at J, leaving 13 bases unmatched. This CDR3 is 15 amino acids long. Germline-derived CDR1 and CDR2 are SGDLS and YYNGEE. The CDR3 spells CASSTVQGALLGYTF. CDR3 nucleotides: TGTGCCAGCAGCACCGTTCAGGGGGCGTTACTCGGCTACACCTTC.

The chain couples TRBV28 to TRBJ1-2, with 7 positions matching TRBD1. This CDR3 contains 14 residues. V gave up 5 bases and J gave up 5 bases; unmatched junction bases: 8. Germline assignment: CDR1 MDHEN and CDR2 SYDVKM. CDR3 protein: CASSTDPTGYGYTF. CDR3 bases: TGTGCCAGCAGTACTGACCCGACAGGGTATGGCTACACCTTC.

The chain carries TRBV2 and TRBJ1-1, with a weak D call TRBD1 (5 bases). The V end was cut by 7 bases, the J end by 4 bases, with 19 bases between. Looked up from germline, CDR1 is SNHLY and CDR2 is FYNNEI. This CDR3 has 15 amino acids. CDR3 region: CASIGGGGTVTEAFF. CDR3 DNA: TGTGCCAGCATTGGGGGTGGGGGAACGGTCACTGAAGCTTTCTTT.

This clone appeared a single time. This chain connects TRBV9 to TRBJ2-2, with 8 bases fitting TRBD1. V was pared by 4 bases and J by 6 bases, with 14 bases of the junction left unmatched. Germline values: CDR1 SGDLS, CDR2 YYNGEE. This CDR3 has 17 amino acids. The CDR3 protein is CASSPPRGTGGAGELFF. CDR3 sequence (DNA): TGTGCCAGCAGCCCACCCCGAGGGACAGGAGGGGCCGGGGAGCTGTTTTTT.

The chain employs TRBV18 and TRBJ1-5, with 7 bases that match TRBD1. Germline V gene lookup returns CDR1 KGHSH and CDR2 LQKENI. The CDR3 extends over 15 amino acids. V lost 2 bases to trimming and J lost 4 bases; unmatched junction nucleotides: 5. CDR3 DNA sequence: TGTGCCAGCTCACCAGGGGGACAGCCTAATCAGCCCCAGCATTTT. Protein product: CASSPGGQPNQPQHF.

The chain carries TRBV9 and TRBJ2-3, with 11 bases lining up with TRBD2. The CDR3 covers 18 residues. The trim removed 3 bases at V and 5 bases at J, leaving 14 bases unmatched. From germline, CDR1 is SGDLS and CDR2 YYNGEE. The CDR3 DNA reads as TGTGCCAGCAGCGCGGTCGGTAGGACTAGCGGGCCGTTAGATACGCAGTATTTT. Protein sequence: CASSAVGRTSGPLDTQYF.

The V and J genes are TRBV7-9 and TRBJ2-5, with D possibly matching TRBD2 (5 bases). V shed 3 bases and J shed 4 bases, with 9 bases lying between them. This CDR3 has 13 amino acids. CDR1 is SEHNR and CDR2 is FQNEAQ in the germline V gene (reference sequence). The CDR3 DNA reads TGTGCCAGCAGCTTCACCAGCGGAGAGACCCAGTACTTC. Translating it yields CASSFTSGETQYF.

V and J are TRBV23-1 and TRBJ1-2; 10 positions match TRBD1. TRBV23-1 is noted as an ORF with a role that remains uncertain. The CDR3 contains 14 residues. V was clipped by 3 bases and J by 8 bases; unmatched bases: 6. Here the CDR3 reads CASSHLDRGRGYTF. In DNA, the CDR3 is TGCGCCAGCAGTCACCTAGACAGGGGGCGGGGCTACACCTTC.

This clone has only one observation. V and J are TRBV29-1 and TRBJ1-1, with TRBD1 matching over 10 bases. The junction had 3 bases not matched to a gene; V was cut back by 3 bases and J by 2 bases. CDR1 SQVTM and CDR2 ANQGSEA come from the germline V gene. CDR3 size: 14 residues. The CDR3 is CSVERTGGNTEAFF. The CDR3 DNA is TGCAGCGTTGAGCGGACAGGGGGAAACACTGAAGCTTTCTTT.

This clone appeared a single time. This chain links TRBV5-1 with TRBJ1-2; D is possibly TRBD1 (5 bases). The CDR3 consists of 17 residues. Trimming cost V 3 bases and J 0 bases, with 18 bases left between them. The germline CDR1 and CDR2 sequences are SGHRS and YFSETQ. Here the CDR3 reads CASSWGTGTVANYGYTF. The CDR3 nucleotides are TGCGCCAGCAGCTGGGGCACCGGGACGGTTGCTAACTATGGCTACACCTTC.

The V and J genes are TRBV18 and TRBJ1-5, with D possibly being TRBD1 (5 bases). The CDR3 has 13 residues. The V and J ends lost 5 bases and 2 bases respectively, with 7 bases between them. Germline values: CDR1 KGHSH, CDR2 LQKENI. CDR3 loop: CASSGDGNQPQHF. CDR3 coding DNA: TGTGCCAGCTCAGGGGACGGCAATCAGCCCCAGCATTTT.

The chain combines TRBV6-5 with TRBJ2-7; weak D call: TRBD1 (6 bases). Germline V lookup: CDR1 MNHEY, CDR2 SVGAGI. The V end was cut by 6 bases, the J end by 2 bases, with 14 bases between. The CDR3 has 14 residues. The DNA of the CDR3 is TGTGCCAGCAGCAGGGGCTCCGATCCCTACGAGCAGTACGTC. Translating it yields CASSRGSDPYEQYV.

For the CDR3, the DNA is TGTGCCAGCAGAGGGACCGCCCTTAGCAAGCAGTACGTC. Translating it yields CASRGTALSKQYV. The genes are TRBV6-5 and TRBJ2-7; D could derive from TRBD1 or TRBD2 (5 bases each). The CDR3 runs to 13 residues. The ends were cut back, 6 bases at V and 8 bases at J, with 17 bases in the middle. Germline V gene sequence: CDR1 MNHEY, CDR2 SVGAGI.

This chain uses TRBV29-1 with TRBJ1-3; the D gene is possibly TRBD1 (6 bases). The CDR3 contains 16 residues. The V end lost 4 bases, the J end lost 0 bases, and 16 bases lay between the germline ends. Germline-derived CDR1 and CDR2 are SQVTM and ANQGSEA. CDR3 region: CSVGQGGASSGNTIYF. CDR3 DNA sequence: TGCAGCGTTGGCCAAGGGGGAGCGAGCTCTGGAAACACCATATATTTT.

The chain has TRBV5-6 and TRBJ1-1, with D unresolved. Trimming removed 4 bases from V and 1 base from J, with 11 bases in between. The CDR3 runs to 14 residues. Germline V gives CDR1 SGHDT, CDR2 YYEEEE. The CDR3 region is CASSHITANTEAFF. In DNA form, the CDR3 reads TGTGCCAGCAGCCACATAACAGCGAACACTGAAGCTTTCTTT.

The genes are TRBV9 and TRBJ2-1, with 8 bases identical to TRBD2. Trimming removed 10 bases from V and 9 bases from J; junction bases left unmatched: 18. CDR3 size: 15 residues. The V gene's germline CDR1 is SGDLS and CDR2 YYNGEE. The CDR3 DNA sequence: TGTGCCCCCACTGGGGGCGGGGGGACTTGGGCTGAGCAGTTCTTC. Protein: CAPTGGGGTWAEQFF.

The chain recombines TRBV7-8 with TRBJ1-6, with D uncertain. CDR3 size: 13 residues. The germline gives CDR1 SGHVS, CDR2 FQNEAQ. With 3 bases removed from V and 6 bases from J, the gap between germline ends came to 6 bases. The CDR3 loop reads CASSLTPNSPLHF. CDR3 bases: TGTGCCAGCAGCTTGACCCCTAATTCACCCCTCCACTTT.

The chain joins TRBV5-1 to TRBJ2-5; no reliable D call. Trimming removed 4 bases at V and 4 bases at J, with 14 bases between. CDR1 is SGHRS, CDR2 YFSETQ, per germline. The CDR3 is 14 residues long. CDR3 coding DNA: TGCGCCAGCAGCGCCGACTCGAACGTAGAGACCCAGTACTTC. Protein: CASSADSNVETQYF.

This chain joins TRBV2 and TRBJ1-2; D is unclear. The germline V and J ends were trimmed by 7 bases and 2 bases, with 8 bases remaining between them. Germline loops: CDR1 SNHLY, CDR2 FYNNEI. The CDR3 runs 12 residues. CDR3 nucleotides: TGTGCCAGCACTCAACTCAACTATGGCTACACCTTC. This translates into CASTQLNYGYTF.

The rearrangement joins TRBV10-3 to TRBJ2-3, with TRBD2 matching over 8 bases. CDR3 length: 15 amino acids. Germline V gives CDR1 ENHRY, CDR2 SYGVKD. V was clipped by 7 bases and J by 5 bases; unmatched bases: 11. The CDR3 here is CAINPGLAGVDTQYF. The CDR3 DNA reads as TGTGCCATCAACCCAGGACTAGCCGGGGTAGATACGCAGTATTTT.

V is TRBV7-2 and J is TRBJ1-1; D ambiguous. The germline CDR1 and CDR2 sequences are SGHTA and FQGNSA. The CDR3 length is 13 residues. V lost 2 bases and J lost 4, with 8 bases in between. The CDR3 loop reads CASSLMSGTEAFF. The CDR3 nucleotides read TGTGCCAGCAGCTTAATGTCGGGCACTGAAGCTTTCTTT. Complete variable domain (other parts from reference TRBV7-2 and TRBJ1-1): GAGVSQSPSNKVTEKGKDVELRCDPISGHTALYWYRQSLGQGLEFLIYFQGNSAPDKSGLPSDRFSAERTGGSVSTLTIQRTQQEDSAVYLCASSLMSGTEAFFGQGTRLTVV.

V gene TRBV15 combines with J gene TRBJ1-5; 10 bases are a match to TRBD1. This CDR3 contains 19 residues. The germline gives CDR1 LNHNV, CDR2 YYDKDF (reference sequence). V lost 0 bases and J lost 1; bases outside the gene matches: 9. The CDR3 DNA is TGTGCCACCAGCAGAGAGGGGACAGGGGATGTCGGCAGCAATCAGCCCCAGCATTTT. Translated, it gives CATSREGTGDVGSNQPQHF. Full variable domain (outside the CDR3, taken from reference TRBV15 and TRBJ1-5): DAMVIQNPRYQVTQFGKPVTLSCSQTLNHNVMYWYQQKSSQAPKLLFHYYDKDFNNEADTPDNFQSRRPNTSFCFLDIRSPGLGDTAMYLCATSREGTGDVGSNQPQHFGDGTRLSIL.

On this clone: Distinct nucleotide sequences in the sample also encode this CDR3. The chain carries TRBV24-1 and TRBJ1-3; no clear D gene. The V gene's germline CDR1 is KGHDR and CDR2 SFDVKD. The CDR3 contains 15 residues. V was trimmed by 3 bases and J by 0 bases, leaving 8 bases between them. The CDR3 here is CATSDPRGSGNTIYF. CDR3 DNA sequence: TGTGCCACCAGTGATCCCCGGGGCTCTGGAAACACCATATATTTT.

CDR3: CASTTGKVSYEQYF. CDR3 DNA sequence: TGTGCCAGCACGACAGGGAAAGTTTCCTACGAGCAGTACTTC. The V call is TRBV10-3, the J call TRBJ2-7; TRBD1 matches at 7 bases. The CDR3 extends over 14 amino acids. CDR1 and CDR2 from the germline V gene are ENHRY and SYGVKD. The V segment lost 10 bases and the J segment 1 base; nucleotides outside the gene matches: 10.